This section outlines one T cell receptor (beta chain) sequence together with its context. Different DNA sequences within this sample yield the same CDR3. Study processing details: Cell counts per sample came from amplifying reference gene primers. Here immunoSEQ multiplex PCR was the method, and the copy in TCRdb shows in-frame clones only, minus some. V and J calls and clone size come straight from that table; D and trimming were deduced from the DNA. The data show roughly 140,000 clones, around 84% seen once. The data originate from a study of blood T cell repertoires in COVID-19. Turning to the study itself: Whether acute or convalescent, the COVID-19 samples came from the United States, Italy and Spain. T cells, B-cell-depleted T cells, or PBMCs provided the cDNA or gDNA that served as material.

Germline V lookup: CDR1 LNHDA, CDR2 SQIVND (reference sequence). V was clipped by 3 bases and J by 0 bases, with 12 bases between them. The CDR3 length is 16 residues. This TCR came from a man aged 55-75 years with active or convalescent COVID-19. The V and J genes are TRBV19 and TRBJ1-3; TRBD1 might be the D (5 bases). The specimen was peripheral blood. This chain's CDR3 is CASSIRTGSSGNTIYF. The CDR3 region has the DNA TGTGCCAGTAGTATCCGCACAGGAAGCTCTGGAAACACCATATATTTT.